The 11 T cell receptor beta chains presented below share a single source sample, sequenced in a study of ipilimumab plus nivolumab after autologous stem cell transplantation. Measured with immunoSEQ multiplex PCR; TCRdb has only the in-frame clones, and not every one. The repertoire consists of 15,000 to 20,000 clones, with approximately 78% occurring once and the leading ten covering around a fifth. The starting material was PBMCs, obtained in a trial of ipilimumab plus nivolumab as post-transplant consolidation. The source of these receptors is a male donor with diffuse large B-cell lymphoma.

This chain uses TRBV29-1 with TRBJ1-1, with D perhaps TRBD1 (6 bases). Per germline, CDR1 SQVTM and CDR2 ANQGSEA. Trimming shortened V by 6 bases and J by 1 base, and 15 bases separated the two germline ends. This CDR3 comprises 14 residues. CDR3 sequence (DNA): TGCAGCGTCCGACAGGTTAATAAGAACACTGAAGCTTTCTTT. Protein product: CSVRQVNKNTEAFF.

The gene calls are TRBV30 and TRBJ2-7, with 10 bases fitting TRBD1. The junction had 15 bases not matched to a gene; V was cut back by 3 bases and J by 7 bases. There are 16 residues in the CDR3. Germline V gene data show CDR1 as GTSNPN and CDR2 as SVGIG (reference sequence). The CDR3 bases are TGTGCCTGGAGGGGCGGAACGGGACAGGGGAGGGGGGAGCAGTACTTC. It specifies CAWRGGTGQGRGEQYF.

V and J are TRBV5-6 and TRBJ1-3; the D is unclear. This CDR3 comprises 14 residues. The V end was cut by 0 bases, the J end by 0 bases, with 4 bases between. Germline V gives CDR1 SGHDT, CDR2 YYEEEE. CDR3 in DNA: TGTGCCAGCAGCTTGGGGTTCTCTGGAAACACCATATATTTT. Protein sequence: CASSLGFSGNTIYF.

This clone was observed once. The V gene is TRBV29-1, the J gene TRBJ2-2; no clear D gene. The CDR3 has 12 residues. V was shortened by 7 bases and J by 5 bases, with 11 bases between the two germline ends. CDR1 SQVTM and CDR2 ANQGSEA come from the germline V gene. The CDR3 DNA sequence: TGCAGCGCCTCACATCCGACCGGGGAGCTGTTTTTT. This codes for CSASHPTGELFF.

V is TRBV30 and J is TRBJ2-2; D is ambiguous. The CDR3 length is 11 residues. V was pared by 7 bases and J by 4 bases, with 7 bases between. Looked up from germline, CDR1 is GTSNPN and CDR2 is SVGIG (reference sequence). The CDR3, as DNA: TGTGCCTCCAGGTTCACCGGGGAGCTGTTTTTT. Translated, it gives CASRFTGELFF.

This chain joins TRBV7-9 and TRBJ2-3; 8 positions agree with TRBD1. Germline CDR1 reads SEHNR; CDR2 reads FQNEAQ (reference sequence). V gave up 6 bases and J gave up 0 bases; unmatched junction bases: 5. This CDR3 has 15 residues. CDR3 loop: CASSRGQGSTDTQYF. Here the CDR3 DNA reads TGTGCCAGCAGTCGAGGACAGGGAAGCACAGATACGCAGTATTTT.

The J gene is TRBJ1-2, the V gene TRBV5-6; D unclear. The V end was cut by 0 bases, the J end by 3 bases, with 3 bases between. Germline-derived CDR1 and CDR2 are SGHDT and YYEEEE. This CDR3 is built from 12 residues. CDR3 amino acids: CASSLEDYGYTF. Written as DNA, the CDR3 is TGTGCCAGCAGCTTGGAGGACTATGGCTACACCTTC.

This chain connects TRBV7-8 to TRBJ2-2; D call uncertain. Germline CDR1 reads SGHVS; CDR2 reads FQNEAQ. Trimming took 1 base from V and 4 from J, leaving 13 bases between them. This CDR3 spans 16 amino acids. The DNA of the CDR3 is TGTGCCAGCAGCTTAGTAAGGGCCAGGCTCACCGGGGAGCTGTTTTTT. Its translation: CASSLVRARLTGELFF.

The rearrangement links TRBV6-6 to TRBJ2-1; 9 nucleotides agree with TRBD2. CDR1 and CDR2 from the germline V gene are MNHNY and SVGAGI (reference sequence). Trimming at V came to 5 bases and at J to 3 bases, leaving 8 bases not matched to a gene. The CDR3 has 16 amino acids. CDR3 sequence reads: CASSPLAGAVYNEQFF. The CDR3, as DNA: TGTGCCAGCAGTCCCTTAGCGGGAGCCGTCTACAATGAGCAGTTCTTC.

This clone occurred a few times. The chain links TRBV6-5 to TRBJ2-7; possible D gene TRBD2, 6 bases. The V gene lost 10 bases and the J gene lost 2 bases, with 12 bases spanning the gap. CDR1 and CDR2 (germline): MNHEY, SVGAGI. This CDR3 region has 12 residues. The CDR3 loop is CATTTRTYEQYF. The CDR3 DNA reads TGTGCCACTACGACTAGAACCTACGAGCAGTACTTC.

This chain connects TRBV5-4 to TRBJ1-1, with D possibly matching TRBD1 (5 bases). CDR3 length equals 15 residues. Trimming cost V 2 bases and J 4 bases, with 15 bases left between them. From germline, CDR1 is SGHNT and CDR2 YYREEE (reference sequence). Here the CDR3 reads CASSLGAGMSTEAFF. The CDR3 nucleotides read TGTGCCAGCAGCTTAGGGGCAGGGATGAGCACTGAAGCTTTCTTT.